This record looks at one T cell receptor (beta chain) sequence and its context. Antigen unknown. The data originate from a study of response to subunit inactivated influenza vaccine. Study conclusions and caveats: Few new T cells, the authors suggested, are recruited by each seasonal influenza vaccination.

CDR3 length equals 16 residues. The V and J ends lost 1 base and 3 bases respectively, with 16 bases between them. Germline CDR1 is SEHNR and CDR2 is FQNEAQ (reference sequence). TCRdb re-analysed the RT-PCR reads in MiXCR, keeping a single row per CDR3 protein. Among approximately 700,000 distinct CDR3 sequences listed, around a sixth were seen once. This material consisted of PBMCs from blood, taken 11 to 12 days after vaccination. J is TRBJ2-7 and V is TRBV7-9, with D possibly TRBD2 on 5 matching bases. The receptor comes from a man aged 45 to 65 who received an inactivated influenza vaccine. This chain's CDR3 is CASSLVVLGRGYEQYF. The CDR3 DNA sequence: TGTGCCAGCAGCTTAGTCGTCCTGGGCCGGGGCTACGAGCAGTACTTC.